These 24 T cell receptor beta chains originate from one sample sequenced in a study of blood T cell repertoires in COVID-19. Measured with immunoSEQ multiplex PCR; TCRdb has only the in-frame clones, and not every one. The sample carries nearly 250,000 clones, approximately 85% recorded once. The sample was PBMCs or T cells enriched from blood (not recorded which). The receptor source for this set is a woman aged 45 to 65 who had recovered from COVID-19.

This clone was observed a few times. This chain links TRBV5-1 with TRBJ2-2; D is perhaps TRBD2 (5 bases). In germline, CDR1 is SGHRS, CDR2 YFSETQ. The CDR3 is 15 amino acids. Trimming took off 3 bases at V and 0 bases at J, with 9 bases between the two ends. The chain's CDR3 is CASSSRGTNTGELFF. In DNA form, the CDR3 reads TGCGCCAGCAGCTCCCGGGGTACGAACACCGGGGAGCTGTTTTTT. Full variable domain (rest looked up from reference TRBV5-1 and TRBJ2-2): KAGVTQTPRYLIKTRGQQVTLSCSPISGHRSVSWYQQTPGQGLQFLFEYFSETQRNKGNFPGRFSGRQFSNSRSEMNVSTLELGDSALYLCASSSRGTNTGELFFGEGSRLTVL.

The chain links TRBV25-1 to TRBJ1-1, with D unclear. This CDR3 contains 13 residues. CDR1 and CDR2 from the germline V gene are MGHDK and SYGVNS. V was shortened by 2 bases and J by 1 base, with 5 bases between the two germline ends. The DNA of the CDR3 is TGTGCCAGCAGTGAAGGAGGGAACACTGAAGCTTTCTTT. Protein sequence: CASSEGGNTEAFF.

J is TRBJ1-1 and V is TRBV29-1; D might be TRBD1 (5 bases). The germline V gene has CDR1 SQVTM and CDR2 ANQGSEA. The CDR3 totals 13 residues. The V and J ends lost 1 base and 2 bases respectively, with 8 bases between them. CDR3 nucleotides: TGCAGCGTTGAAGGACAGCAAAACACTGAAGCTTTCTTT. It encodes CSVEGQQNTEAFF.

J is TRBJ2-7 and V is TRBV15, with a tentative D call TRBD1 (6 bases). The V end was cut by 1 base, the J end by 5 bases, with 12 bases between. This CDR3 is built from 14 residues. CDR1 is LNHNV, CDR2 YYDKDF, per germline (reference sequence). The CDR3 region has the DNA TGTGCCACCAGCAGAGGACAGGTGGTCGACGAGCAGTACTTC. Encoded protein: CATSRGQVVDEQYF.

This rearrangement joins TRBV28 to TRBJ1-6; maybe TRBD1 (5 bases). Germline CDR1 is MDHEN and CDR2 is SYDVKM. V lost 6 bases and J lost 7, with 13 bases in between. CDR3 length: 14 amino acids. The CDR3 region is CASSPGGWNSPLHF. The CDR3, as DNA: TGTGCCAGCAGCCCCGGGGGGTGGAATTCACCCCTCCACTTT.

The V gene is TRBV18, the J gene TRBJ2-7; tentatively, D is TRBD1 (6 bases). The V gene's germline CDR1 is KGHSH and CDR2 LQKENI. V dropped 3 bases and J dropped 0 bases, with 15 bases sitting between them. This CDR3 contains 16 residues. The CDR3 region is CASSPLQGGSSYEQYF. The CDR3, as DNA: TGTGCCAGCTCACCGCTACAGGGTGGGAGCTCCTACGAGCAGTACTTC.

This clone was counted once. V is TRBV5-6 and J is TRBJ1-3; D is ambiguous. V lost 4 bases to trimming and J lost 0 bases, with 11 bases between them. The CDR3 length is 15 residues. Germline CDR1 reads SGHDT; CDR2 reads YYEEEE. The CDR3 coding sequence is TGTGCCAGCAGCATGTACGGGAGCTCTGGAAACACCATATATTTT. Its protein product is CASSMYGSSGNTIYF.

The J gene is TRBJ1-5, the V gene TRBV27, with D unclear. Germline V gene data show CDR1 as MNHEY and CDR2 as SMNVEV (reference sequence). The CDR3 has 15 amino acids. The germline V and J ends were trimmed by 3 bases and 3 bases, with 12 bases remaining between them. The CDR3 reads CASSLEPRANQPQHF. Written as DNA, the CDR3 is TGTGCCAGCAGTTTGGAACCGCGGGCCAATCAGCCCCAGCATTTT.

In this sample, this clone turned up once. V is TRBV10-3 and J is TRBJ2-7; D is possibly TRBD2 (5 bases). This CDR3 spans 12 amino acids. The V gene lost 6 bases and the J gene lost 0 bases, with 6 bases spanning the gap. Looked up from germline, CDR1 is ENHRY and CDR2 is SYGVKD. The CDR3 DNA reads TGTGCCATCAGGGGGAGCTCCTACGAGCAGTACTTC. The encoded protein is CAIRGSSYEQYF.

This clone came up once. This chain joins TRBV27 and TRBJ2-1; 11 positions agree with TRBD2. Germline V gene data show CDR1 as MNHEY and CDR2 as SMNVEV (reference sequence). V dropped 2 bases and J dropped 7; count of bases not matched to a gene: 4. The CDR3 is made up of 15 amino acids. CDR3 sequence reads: CASSLKLAGVNEQFF. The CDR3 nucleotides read TGTGCCAGCAGTTTAAAACTAGCGGGAGTTAATGAGCAGTTCTTC.

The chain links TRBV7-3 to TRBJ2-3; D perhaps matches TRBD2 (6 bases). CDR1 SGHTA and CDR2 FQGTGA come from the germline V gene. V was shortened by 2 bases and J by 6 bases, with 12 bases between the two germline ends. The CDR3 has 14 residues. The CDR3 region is CASSLGGTGDTQYF. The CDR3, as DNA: TGTGCCAGCAGCTTAGGCGGGACGGGGGATACGCAGTATTTT. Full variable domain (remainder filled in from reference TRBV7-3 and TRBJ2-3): GAGVSQTPSNKVTEKGKYVELRCDPISGHTALYWYRQSLGQGPEFLIYFQGTGAADDSGLPNDRFFAVRPEGSVSTLKIQRTERGDSAVYLCASSLGGTGDTQYFGPGTRLTVL.

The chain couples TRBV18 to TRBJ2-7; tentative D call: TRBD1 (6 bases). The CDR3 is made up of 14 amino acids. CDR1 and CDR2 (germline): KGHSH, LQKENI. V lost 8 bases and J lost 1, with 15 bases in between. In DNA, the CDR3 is TGTGCCAGCCGACCGAAGGACAGATCCTACGAGCAGTACTTC. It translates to CASRPKDRSYEQYF.

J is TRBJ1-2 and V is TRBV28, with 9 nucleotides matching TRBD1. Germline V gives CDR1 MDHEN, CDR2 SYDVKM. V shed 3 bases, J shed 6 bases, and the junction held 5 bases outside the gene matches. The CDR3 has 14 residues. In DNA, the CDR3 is TGTGCCAGCAGTTTCATCGACAGGGGGAATGGCTACACCTTC. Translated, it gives CASSFIDRGNGYTF.

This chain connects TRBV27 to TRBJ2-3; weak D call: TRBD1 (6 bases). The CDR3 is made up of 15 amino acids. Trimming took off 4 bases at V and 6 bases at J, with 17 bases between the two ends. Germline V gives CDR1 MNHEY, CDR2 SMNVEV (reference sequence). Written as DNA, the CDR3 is TGTGCCAGCAGTTCTCAGGGGTATGAAAAGGATACGCAGTATTTT. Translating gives CASSSQGYEKDTQYF.

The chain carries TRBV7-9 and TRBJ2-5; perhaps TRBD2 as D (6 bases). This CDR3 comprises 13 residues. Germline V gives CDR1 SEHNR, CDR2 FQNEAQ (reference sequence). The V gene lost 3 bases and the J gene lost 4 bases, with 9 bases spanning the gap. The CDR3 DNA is TGTGCCAGCAGCTTGGCGGGGTCAGAGACCCAGTACTTC. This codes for CASSLAGSETQYF.

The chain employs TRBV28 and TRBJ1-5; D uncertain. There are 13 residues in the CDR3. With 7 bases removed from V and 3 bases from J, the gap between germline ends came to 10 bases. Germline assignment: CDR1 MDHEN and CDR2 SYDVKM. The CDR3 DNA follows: TGTGCCAGCATTCCGCAGTTCAATCAGCCCCAGCATTTT. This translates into CASIPQFNQPQHF. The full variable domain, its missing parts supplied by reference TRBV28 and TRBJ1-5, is DVKVTQSSRYLVKRTGEKVFLECVQDMDHENMFWYRQDPGLGLRLIYFSYDVKMKEKGDIPEGYSVSREKKERFSLILESASTNQTSMYLCASIPQFNQPQHFGDGTRLSIL.

The CDR3 loop reads CASSRVRSQGYTF. Here the CDR3 DNA reads TGTGCCAGCAGCCGAGTCCGGAGTCAAGGCTACACCTTC. The gene calls are TRBV5-6 and TRBJ1-2; D is unclear. Trimming cost V 4 bases and J 8 bases, with 15 bases left between them. Germline CDR1 is SGHDT and CDR2 is YYEEEE. CDR3 size: 13 residues.

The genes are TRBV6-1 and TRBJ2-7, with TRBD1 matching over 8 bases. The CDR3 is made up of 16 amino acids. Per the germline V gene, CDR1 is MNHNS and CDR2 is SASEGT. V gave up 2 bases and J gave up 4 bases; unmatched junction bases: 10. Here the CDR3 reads CASSETTGDPSYEQYF. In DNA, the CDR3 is TGTGCCAGCAGTGAAACGACAGGGGACCCATCTTACGAGCAGTACTTC.

Here the CDR3 reads CASSFPVGFGNEKLFF. DNA for the CDR3: TGTGCCAGCAGTTTTCCCGTCGGGTTCGGTAATGAAAAACTGTTTTTT. This sequence joins TRBV28 and TRBJ1-4, with D unresolved. The CDR3 is made up of 16 amino acids. Germline CDR1 is MDHEN and CDR2 is SYDVKM. V lost 3 bases and J lost 4, with 15 bases in between.

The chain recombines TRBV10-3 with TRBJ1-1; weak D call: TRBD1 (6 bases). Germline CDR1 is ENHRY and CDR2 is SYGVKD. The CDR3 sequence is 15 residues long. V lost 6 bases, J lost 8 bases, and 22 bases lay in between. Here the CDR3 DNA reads TGTGCCATCAGGAACGGGGCCGGGACATATGAAGAAGCTTTCTTT. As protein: CAIRNGAGTYEEAFF.

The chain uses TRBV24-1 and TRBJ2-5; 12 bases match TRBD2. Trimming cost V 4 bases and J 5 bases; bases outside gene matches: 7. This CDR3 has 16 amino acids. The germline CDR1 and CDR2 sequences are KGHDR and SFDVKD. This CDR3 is CATSDASGRAWETQYF. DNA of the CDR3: TGTGCCACCAGTGACGCTAGCGGGAGGGCCTGGGAGACCCAGTACTTC.

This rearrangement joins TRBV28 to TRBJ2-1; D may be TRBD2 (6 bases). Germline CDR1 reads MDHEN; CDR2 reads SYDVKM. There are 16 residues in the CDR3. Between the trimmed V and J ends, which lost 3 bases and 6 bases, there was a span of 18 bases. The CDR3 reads CASSFVLADYANEQFF. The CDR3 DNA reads TGTGCCAGCAGTTTCGTCTTAGCGGATTATGCCAATGAGCAGTTCTTC.

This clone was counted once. The CDR3 nucleotides read TGTGCCAGTAGCGACAGGAGCAAAAACATTCAGTACTTC. It yields the protein CASSDRSKNIQYF. The chain employs TRBV19 and TRBJ2-4, with TRBD1 as a possible D gene (6 bases). This CDR3 is built from 13 residues. The germline CDR1 and CDR2 sequences are LNHDA and SQIVND (reference sequence). V dropped 6 bases and J dropped 3 bases, with 9 bases sitting between them.

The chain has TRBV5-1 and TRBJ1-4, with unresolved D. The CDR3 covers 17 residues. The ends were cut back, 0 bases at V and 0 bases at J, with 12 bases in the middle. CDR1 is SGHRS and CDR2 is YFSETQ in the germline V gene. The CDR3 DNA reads TGCGCCAGCAGCTTGGGGGCGGGCGCTGCAACTAATGAAAAACTGTTTTTT. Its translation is CASSLGAGAATNEKLFF. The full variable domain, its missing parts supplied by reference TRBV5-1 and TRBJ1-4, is KAGVTQTPRYLIKTRGQQVTLSCSPISGHRSVSWYQQTPGQGLQFLFEYFSETQRNKGNFPGRFSGRQFSNSRSEMNVSTLELGDSALYLCASSLGAGAATNEKLFFGSGTQLSVL.